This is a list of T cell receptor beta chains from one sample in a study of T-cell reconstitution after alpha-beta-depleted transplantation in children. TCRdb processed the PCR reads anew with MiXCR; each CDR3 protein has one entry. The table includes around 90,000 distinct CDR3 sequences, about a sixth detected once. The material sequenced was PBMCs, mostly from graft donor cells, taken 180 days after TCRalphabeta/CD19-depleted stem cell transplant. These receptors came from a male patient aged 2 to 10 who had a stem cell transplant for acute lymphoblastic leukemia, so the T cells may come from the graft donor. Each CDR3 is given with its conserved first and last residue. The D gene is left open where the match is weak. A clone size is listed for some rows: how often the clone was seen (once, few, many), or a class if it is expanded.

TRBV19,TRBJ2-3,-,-,TGTGCCAGTAGTATAGCCCCGACAGTGCTTACGCAGTATTTT,CASSIAPTVLTQYF
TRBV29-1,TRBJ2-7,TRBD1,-,TGCAGCGTTGAAGGTCCGACAGGGGACTACGAGCAGTACTTC,CSVEGPTGDYEQYF
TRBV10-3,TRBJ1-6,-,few,TGTGCCATCTCCCCCCCCAATTCACCCCTCCACTTT,CAISPPNSPLHF
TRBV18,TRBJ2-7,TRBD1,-,TGTGCCAGCTCATCCCGGGACAGGGCCGCCTACGAGCAGTACTTC,CASSSRDRAAYEQYF
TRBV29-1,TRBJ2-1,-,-,TGCAGCGTTGAGCCTCAGGATTATGAGCAGTTCTTC,CSVEPQDYEQFF
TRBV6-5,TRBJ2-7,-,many,TGTGCCAGCAGTTCGCGGGATGCGGTCTCCTACGAGCAGTACTTC,CASSSRDAVSYEQYF
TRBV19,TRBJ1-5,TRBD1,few,TGTGCCAGTACCCCGGGACAGGCGAATCAGCCCCAGCATTTT,CASTPGQANQPQHF
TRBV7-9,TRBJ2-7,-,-,TGTGCCAGCAGCCTCTTCCGGGACTCCTACGAGCAGTACTTC,CASSLFRDSYEQYF
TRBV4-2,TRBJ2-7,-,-,TGTGCCAGCAGCCAAGATTGGAGTAGCGGAAGCTCCTACGAGCAGTACTTC,CASSQDWSSGSSYEQYF
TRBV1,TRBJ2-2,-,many,TGCAGGGGGACCGGGGAGCTGTTTTTT,CRGTGELFF
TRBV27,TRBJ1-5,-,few,TGTGCCAGCAGTTTAATCCCCGCCGGATCGACAGGACGGGGCAATCAGCCCCAGCATTTT,CASSLIPAGSTGRGNQPQHF
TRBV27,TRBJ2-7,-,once,TGTGCCAGCAGTTTAGGCAGGGAGGCCTACGAGCAGTACTTC,CASSLGREAYEQYF
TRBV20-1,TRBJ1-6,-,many,TGCAGTGCTAGCGGGCAGGTCTATAATTCACCCCTCCACTTT,CSASGQVYNSPLHF
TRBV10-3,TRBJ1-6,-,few,TGTGCCATCAGTGAGTCGGGAGGTTCACCCCTCCACTTT,CAISESGGSPLHF
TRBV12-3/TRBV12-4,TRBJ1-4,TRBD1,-,TGTGCCAGCAGGGGGGACAGGGGTAATGAAAAACTGTTTTTT,CASRGDRGNEKLFF
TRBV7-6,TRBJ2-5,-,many,TGTGCCAGCAGTCACGCAGGGGTCGAAGAGACCCAGTACTTC,CASSHAGVEETQYF
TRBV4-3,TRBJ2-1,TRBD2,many,TGCGCCAGCAGCCAAGAAACACTAGCGGGAGCTTTTGATGAGCAGTTCTTC,CASSQETLAGAFDEQFF
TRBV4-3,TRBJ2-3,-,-,TGCGCCAGCAGCCAAGCAAGGTCCACAGATACGCAGTATTTT,CASSQARSTDTQYF
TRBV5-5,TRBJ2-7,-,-,TGTGCCAGCAGCTTTGGAGGGCCCGGATACGAGCAGTACTTC,CASSFGGPGYEQYF
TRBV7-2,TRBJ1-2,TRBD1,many,TGTGCCAGCAGCTTCAACAGGGGGACCATAGAGAACACCTTC,CASSFNRGTIENTF
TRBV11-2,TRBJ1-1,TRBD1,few,TGTGCCAGCAGCTTAGATATAACGGGGTGGGACAGGTTAAACACTGAAGCTTTCTTT,CASSLDITGWDRLNTEAFF
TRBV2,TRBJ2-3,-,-,TGTGCCAGCATGAGGGGAGAGCGAGATACGCAGTATTTT,CASMRGERDTQYF
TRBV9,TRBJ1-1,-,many,TGTGCCAGCAGCGCGGGAACGGTGAACACTGAAGCTTTCTTT,CASSAGTVNTEAFF
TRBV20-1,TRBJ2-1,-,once,TGCAGTGCTAGTAAGGGGTACAATGAGCAGTTCTTC,CSASKGYNEQFF
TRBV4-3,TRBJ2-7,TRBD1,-,TGCGCCAGCAGCCAAGGCGACAGGGGGGGCGAGCAGTACTTC,CASSQGDRGGEQYF
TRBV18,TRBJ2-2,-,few,TGTGCCAGCTCACCAGGCTTGGGGCGGATCACCGGGGAGCTGTTTTTT,CASSPGLGRITGELFF
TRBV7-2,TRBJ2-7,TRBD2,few,TGTGCCAGCAGCTCGCCCGGGGGGGTGGGCGAGCAGTACTTC,CASSSPGGVGEQYF
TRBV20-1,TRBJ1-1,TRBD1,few,TGCAGTGCTAGGGACAGGGAGGCTTTCTTT,CSARDREAFF
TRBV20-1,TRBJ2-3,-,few,TGCAGTGCTAGAGATCCTGGACCGGGACGCGCCACAGATACGCAGTATTTT,CSARDPGPGRATDTQYF
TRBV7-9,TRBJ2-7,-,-,TGTGCCAGCAGCTCACAACAGGGTTACGAGCAGTACTTC,CASSSQQGYEQYF
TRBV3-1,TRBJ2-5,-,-,TGTGCCAGCAGGCGGGCCGGGGAAGAGACCCAGTACTTC,CASRRAGEETQYF
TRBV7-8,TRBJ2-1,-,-,TGTGCCAGCAGCTTATCTGGTGAGCAGTTCTTC,CASSLSGEQFF
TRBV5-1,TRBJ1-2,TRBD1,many,TGCGCCAGCAGCCCGGACAGGAGCTATGGCTACACCTTC,CASSPDRSYGYTF
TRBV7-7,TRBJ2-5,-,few,TGTGCCAGCAGCCTCACGGACGGGACTCACCAAGAGACCCAGTACTTC,CASSLTDGTHQETQYF
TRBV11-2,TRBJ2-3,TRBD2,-,TGTGCCAGCAGCCTGCCACTAGCGGGGGGCCCAGGCACAGATACGCAGTATTTT,CASSLPLAGGPGTDTQYF
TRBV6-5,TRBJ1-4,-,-,TGTGCCAGCAGTTATCTACAGGGATTAGGAGAAAAACTGTTTTTT,CASSYLQGLGEKLFF
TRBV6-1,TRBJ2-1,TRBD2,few,TGTGCCAGCAGCCTGAGGCTAGCGGGGGTCCTACAGGATGAGCAGTTCTTC,CASSLRLAGVLQDEQFF
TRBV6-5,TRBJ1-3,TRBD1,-,TGTGCCAGCAGTTACGGGGGACAGGGAAACACCATATATTTT,CASSYGGQGNTIYF
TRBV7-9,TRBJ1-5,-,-,TGTGCCAGCAGCTCAGGGGAGGGGACTCAGCCCCAGCATTTT,CASSSGEGTQPQHF
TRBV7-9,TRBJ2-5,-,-,TGTGCCAGCAGCTTTTACACTTCCAGCGGGGAGACCCAGTACTTC,CASSFYTSSGETQYF
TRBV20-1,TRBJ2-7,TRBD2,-,TGCAGTGCTAGAGATCATGAGAGATTAGCGGGTTTCTACGAGCAGTACTTC,CSARDHERLAGFYEQYF
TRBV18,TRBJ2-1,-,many,TGTGCCAGCTCACCACCTCCGCGGGGGCCCCAGTTCTTC,CASSPPPRGPQFF
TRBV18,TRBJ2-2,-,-,TGTGCCAGCTCATCAAAGAGGGGGACGACCGGGGAGCTGTTTTTT,CASSSKRGTTGELFF
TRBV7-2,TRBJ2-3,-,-,TGTGCCAGCAGCCATGGGGGGGCCGGGTTTGCAGATACGCAGTATTTT,CASSHGGAGFADTQYF
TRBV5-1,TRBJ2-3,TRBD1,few,TGCGCCAGCGCTAATTCAGGGGGTTTGAGTCCCACAGATACGCAGTATTTT,CASANSGGLSPTDTQYF
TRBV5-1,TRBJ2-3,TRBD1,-,TGCGCCAGCACCACTCTAGGACAGGGCACAGATACGCAGTATTTT,CASTTLGQGTDTQYF
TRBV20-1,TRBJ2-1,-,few,TGCAGTGCTAGAGATCTTCGAGGGGATGGCTATGAGCAGTTCTTC,CSARDLRGDGYEQFF
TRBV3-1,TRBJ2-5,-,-,TGTGCCAGCAGCCACTTAATCCCGGAGACCCAGTACTTC,CASSHLIPETQYF
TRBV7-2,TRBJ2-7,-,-,TGTGCCACCTCTGACAGCTCCTACGAGCAGTACTTC,CATSDSSYEQYF
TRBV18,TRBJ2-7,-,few,TGTGCCAGCTCACCGGGACCGACCTACGAGCAGTACTTC,CASSPGPTYEQYF
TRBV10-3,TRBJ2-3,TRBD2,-,TGTGCCATCAGTGAGTTCGGGACTAGCGGTGTGGGGCAGTATTTT,CAISEFGTSGVGQYF